These 23 T cell receptor beta chains were sequenced from one sample in a study of cytomegalovirus exposure and HLA in healthy donors. Both 60 Vbeta primers and 13 Jbeta primers went into the PCR. TCRdb's copy holds only in-frame clones and misses some; the assay was immunoSEQ multiplex PCR. Of about 50,000 clones detected, roughly 73% appear once; the ten largest clones hold 2.5% to 3%. Sequenced: PBMCs. The source of these receptors is a woman aged 40 to 55 in good health and CMV-seropositive.

J is TRBJ1-1 and V is TRBV19; 9 bases are shared with TRBD1. The CDR3 is made up of 14 amino acids. Per germline, CDR1 LNHDA and CDR2 SQIVND (reference sequence). The junction had 10 bases not matched to a gene; V was cut back by 7 bases and J by 7 bases. DNA for the CDR3: TGTGCCAGTACCGTACAGGGGGCGCAGGGTGAAGCTTTCTTT. Residues: CASTVQGAQGEAFF.

The rearrangement joins TRBV28 to TRBJ1-5; tentatively, D is TRBD1 (5 bases). Germline CDR1 and CDR2: MDHEN and SYDVKM. This CDR3 is built from 15 residues. The V end was cut by 2 bases, the J end by 4 bases, with 12 bases between. CDR3 nucleotide sequence: TGTGCCAGCAGTTTAGGAGGGGCTCGTAATCAGCCCCAGCATTTT. Residues: CASSLGGARNQPQHF.

The V gene is TRBV7-9, the J gene TRBJ1-1; D call uncertain. Trimming removed 11 bases at V and 1 base at J, with 14 bases between. CDR1 and CDR2 (germline): SEHNR, FQNEAQ (reference sequence). CDR3 length: 13 amino acids. The DNA of the CDR3 is TGTGCCGCGGGAATCCACGAGAACACTGAAGCTTTCTTT. Protein product: CAAGIHENTEAFF.

V gene TRBV18 combines with J gene TRBJ1-1; D perhaps matches TRBD1 (5 bases). Germline loops: CDR1 KGHSH, CDR2 LQKENI. The CDR3 totals 13 residues. The V and J ends lost 5 bases and 0 bases respectively, with 7 bases between them. CDR3 coding DNA: TGTGCCAGCTCAACAGGTATGAACACTGAAGCTTTCTTT. It yields the protein CASSTGMNTEAFF.

V and J are TRBV29-1 and TRBJ2-2; 13 nucleotides line up with TRBD2. This CDR3 has 16 residues. The J segment lost 0 bases and the V segment lost 7 bases, leaving 5 bases of the junction unmatched. Germline lookup yields CDR1 SQVTM and CDR2 ANQGSEA. In nucleotides, the CDR3 is TGCAGCGCAAGGACTAGCGGGGGAACGAACACCGGGGAGCTGTTTTTT. It translates to CSARTSGGTNTGELFF.

The rearrangement links TRBV28 to TRBJ2-3, with 10 bases lining up with TRBD2. V trimming: 2 bases; J trimming: 4 bases; junction bases outside the gene matches: 15. The CDR3 extends over 19 amino acids. Germline V gene data show CDR1 as MDHEN and CDR2 as SYDVKM. The CDR3 DNA follows: TGTGCCAGCAGTTTACCTCTCGGGGCGAGCGGGGGGGCCCCAGATACGCAGTATTTT. Amino acids: CASSLPLGASGGAPDTQYF.

The chain employs TRBV5-1 and TRBJ1-5, with 7 bases matching TRBD1. Germline assignment: CDR1 SGHRS and CDR2 YFSETQ. After removal of 0 bases from V and 7 bases from J, the junction contained 7 bases not matched to a gene. This CDR3 has 15 amino acids. The CDR3 is CASSLGQGNGQPQHF. CDR3 coding DNA: TGCGCCAGCAGCTTGGGACAGGGAAACGGGCAGCCCCAGCATTTT.

The rearrangement links TRBV5-8 to TRBJ1-6; D gene uncertain. Germline loops: CDR1 SGHTS, CDR2 YDEGEE. The CDR3 spans 13 residues. Trimming removed 0 bases at V and 8 bases at J, with 6 bases between. The CDR3: CASSLGSDSPLHF. The CDR3 DNA reads as TGTGCCAGCAGCTTGGGTTCGGATTCACCCCTCCACTTT.

V gene TRBV5-4 combines with J gene TRBJ1-6; 8 bases agree with TRBD1. J was trimmed by 14 bases and V by 1 base; bases with no gene match: 11. Germline V lookup: CDR1 SGHNT, CDR2 YYREEE (reference sequence). The CDR3 loop spans 15 amino acids. The CDR3 loop reads CASSLFDRGPESLHF. CDR3 nucleotides: TGTGCCAGCAGCTTGTTTGACAGGGGACCGGAGTCCCTCCACTTT.

This clone was recorded once. CDR3 in amino acids: CATRPGLAAETQYF. Written as DNA, the CDR3 is TGTGCCACCAGGCCGGGACTAGCTGCGGAGACCCAGTACTTC. The chain combines TRBV15 with TRBJ2-5; 9 bases agree with TRBD2. CDR1 is LNHNV, CDR2 YYDKDF, per germline (reference sequence). V trimming: 6 bases; J trimming: 5 bases; junction bases outside the gene matches: 7. CDR3 length: 14 amino acids.

The gene calls are TRBV2 and TRBJ1-2, with 10 nucleotides matching TRBD1. Germline lookup yields CDR1 SNHLY and CDR2 FYNNEI. The CDR3 is 15 amino acids. V trimming: 6 bases; J trimming: 5 bases; junction bases outside the gene matches: 9. The chain's CDR3 is CASRAAGTGVYGYTF. The CDR3 DNA reads as TGTGCCAGCAGAGCAGCCGGGACAGGGGTTTATGGCTACACCTTC.

The chain carries TRBV19 and TRBJ1-5, with D unresolved. Germline V gene lookup returns CDR1 LNHDA and CDR2 SQIVND (reference sequence). V was cut by 6 bases and J by 4 bases, with 10 bases left in between. The CDR3 has 13 residues. The CDR3 here is CASSRTVNQPQHF. CDR3 coding DNA: TGTGCCAGTAGCAGAACAGTGAATCAGCCCCAGCATTTT.

The chain couples TRBV30 to TRBJ2-2; TRBD2 matches at 8 bases. Trimming took 3 bases from V and 8 from J; bases not matched to a gene: 5. Germline loops: CDR1 GTSNPN, CDR2 SVGIG (reference sequence). This CDR3 is 13 amino acids long. The CDR3: CAWSAGLEGELFF. CDR3 nucleotide sequence: TGTGCCTGGAGCGCGGGACTAGAAGGGGAGCTGTTTTTT.

The V call is TRBV4-1, the J call TRBJ1-4; maybe TRBD1 (6 bases). Trimming removed 2 bases from V and 4 bases from J, with 14 bases in between. Germline V gene sequence: CDR1 MGHRA, CDR2 YSYEKL. The CDR3 covers 16 residues. The CDR3 coding sequence is TGCGCCAGCAGCCAAACCACGGGGGGCCGTAATGAAAAACTGTTTTTT. Amino acid sequence: CASSQTTGGRNEKLFF.

The V call is TRBV28, the J call TRBJ1-2, with 7 bases identical to TRBD1. The V gene's germline CDR1 is MDHEN and CDR2 SYDVKM. CDR3 length equals 15 residues. V lost 4 bases to trimming and J lost 4 bases; unmatched junction nucleotides: 9. This chain's CDR3 is CASSSYQGDGYGYTF. CDR3 nucleotide sequence: TGTGCCAGCAGTTCATACCAGGGGGATGGCTATGGCTACACCTTC.

The chain couples TRBV29-1 to TRBJ2-3; TRBD2 matches 12 bases. The CDR3 is 13 amino acids. CDR1 SQVTM and CDR2 ANQGSEA come from the germline V gene. The ends lost 7 bases at V and 4 bases at J; junction bases unmatched: 3. The chain's CDR3 is CSASGGAADTQYF. In DNA form, the CDR3 reads TGCAGCGCTAGCGGGGGGGCGGCAGATACGCAGTATTTT.

The chain combines TRBV2 with TRBJ2-2; 9 bases are shared with TRBD2. Germline CDR1 and CDR2: SNHLY and FYNNEI. The CDR3 covers 15 residues. J lost 4 bases, V lost 6 bases, and 6 bases had no gene match. CDR3 protein: CASRPSGVLTGELFF. In DNA, the CDR3 is TGTGCCAGCAGGCCTAGCGGGGTCCTCACCGGGGAGCTGTTTTTT.

The count of this clone is one. The chain uses TRBV5-1 and TRBJ2-3, with a weak D call TRBD2 (6 bases). V lost 3 bases to trimming and J lost 1 base, with 9 bases between them. CDR3 length: 14 amino acids. CDR1 and CDR2 from the germline V gene are SGHRS and YFSETQ. CDR3 DNA sequence: TGCGCCAGCAGCTGGGGGACTCGCACAGATACGCAGTATTTT. Translated, it gives CASSWGTRTDTQYF.

The V call is TRBV7-6, the J call TRBJ1-1; 7 nucleotides line up with TRBD1. The CDR3 is 13 amino acids. From germline, CDR1 is SGHVS and CDR2 FNYEAQ. The V segment lost 4 bases and the J segment 4 bases; nucleotides outside the gene matches: 3. The CDR3 is CASSSRQGTEAFF. As DNA, the CDR3 is TGTGCCAGCAGCTCTCGACAGGGCACTGAAGCTTTCTTT. Full variable domain (remainder filled in from reference TRBV7-6 and TRBJ1-1): GAGVSQSPRYKVTKRGQDVALRCDPISGHVSLYWYRQALGQGPEFLTYFNYEAQQDKSGLPNDRFSAERPEGSISTLTIQRTEQRDSAMYRCASSSRQGTEAFFGQGTRLTVV.

The chain recombines TRBV9 with TRBJ2-7; 7 bases fit TRBD2. CDR3 length equals 15 residues. CDR1 is SGDLS, CDR2 YYNGEE, per germline. With 4 bases clipped from V and 2 bases from J, the junction kept 9 bases outside the gene matches. The CDR3 region has the DNA TGTGCCAGCAGCCCGAGGGAGGGCTCCCCCTACGAGCAGTACTTC. It yields the protein CASSPREGSPYEQYF. Variable domain in full (rest from reference TRBV9 and TRBJ2-7): DSGVTQTPKHLITATGQRVTLRCSPRSGDLSVYWYQQSLDQGLQFLIQYYNGEERAKGNILERFSAQQFPDLHSELNLSSLELGDSALYFCASSPREGSPYEQYFGPGTRLTVT.

The chain is built from TRBV5-4 and TRBJ2-1; perhaps TRBD2 as D (7 bases). Germline V lookup: CDR1 SGHNT, CDR2 YYREEE (reference sequence). The CDR3 is 15 amino acids. Trimming pared 7 bases from V and 5 bases from J, leaving 19 bases between. CDR3 sequence: CASGIKGGENNEQFF. CDR3 sequence (DNA): TGTGCCAGCGGGATAAAGGGGGGGGAAAACAATGAGCAGTTCTTC.

J is TRBJ1-1 and V is TRBV5-1, with D perhaps matching TRBD1 (5 bases). Trimming took off 0 bases at V and 5 bases at J, with 11 bases between the two ends. From germline, CDR1 is SGHRS and CDR2 YFSETQ. The CDR3 runs 14 residues. CDR3: CASSLDRLRTEAFF. As DNA, the CDR3 is TGCGCCAGCAGCTTGGACAGGCTGAGGACTGAAGCTTTCTTT.

This clone was counted only a few times. The V call is TRBV2, the J call TRBJ1-1; tentatively, D is TRBD1 (5 bases). CDR1 is SNHLY, CDR2 FYNNEI, per germline. The CDR3 loop spans 14 amino acids. Trimming left V 1 base short and J 4 bases short, with 10 bases between. This CDR3 is CASSEGGSGTEAFF. For the CDR3, the DNA is TGTGCCAGCAGTGAAGGGGGCTCGGGCACTGAAGCTTTCTTT.